A single sample gave rise to the 10 T cell receptor beta chains below, sequenced in a study of shared clonotypes between healthy human individuals. Method: immunoSEQ multiplex PCR; TCRdb's copy keeps in-frame clones and lacks some. This table has around 370,000 clones, 96% appearing once. Sequencing was performed on memory CD8+ T cells sorted from blood. The sample's subset: CD45RO+ cells pooled with CCR7-negative TemRA cells. The origin of the receptors is a man aged 25-45 years in good health.

This clone was recorded only once. The chain uses TRBV9 and TRBJ1-2; perhaps TRBD1 as D (6 bases). The germline V gene encodes CDR1 SGDLS and CDR2 YYNGEE. V was clipped by 0 bases and J by 2 bases, with 11 bases between them. This CDR3 is built from 15 residues. CDR3 amino acids: CASSVARTANYGYTF. The CDR3 DNA reads TGTGCCAGCAGCGTAGCTAGGACAGCGAACTATGGCTACACCTTC.

The chain has TRBV19 and TRBJ2-1; 10 bases are shared with TRBD2. Per the germline V gene, CDR1 is LNHDA and CDR2 is SQIVND (reference sequence). Trimming removed 4 bases from V and 0 bases from J; junction bases left unmatched: 9. This CDR3 region has 18 residues. This chain's CDR3 is CASSTSGSYGSSYNEQFF. The CDR3 bases are TGTGCCAGTAGTACTAGCGGGAGTTATGGGAGCTCCTACAATGAGCAGTTCTTC.

A word on this clone: The sample contains more than one DNA sequence encoding this CDR3. V and J are TRBV18 and TRBJ2-3; TRBD2 aligns across 11 bases. Germline V gene lookup returns CDR1 KGHSH and CDR2 LQKENI. V trimming: 3 bases; J trimming: 5 bases; junction bases outside the gene matches: 1. The CDR3 sequence is 14 residues long. The CDR3 sequence is CASSPLAGGDTQYF. The CDR3 DNA reads TGTGCCAGCTCACCCCTAGCGGGAGGAGATACGCAGTATTTT.

This sequence joins TRBV4-2 and TRBJ2-7; possible D gene TRBD2, 6 bases. This CDR3 is 16 amino acids long. Germline CDR1 is LGHNA and CDR2 is YNFKEQ. V was trimmed by 2 bases and J by 0 bases, leaving 14 bases between them. In DNA form, the CDR3 reads TGTGCCAGCAGCCAAAAACTAGCTGTCAGCTCCTACGAGCAGTACTTC. It is translated as CASSQKLAVSSYEQYF.

The chain joins TRBV5-6 to TRBJ1-1, with D hard to call. Per germline, CDR1 SGHDT and CDR2 YYEEEE. Trimming removed 2 bases at V and 3 bases at J, with 11 bases between. This CDR3 is built from 14 residues. CDR3 bases: TGTGCCAGCAGCTTAGTCGACGGGGACACTGAAGCTTTCTTT. Translation gives CASSLVDGDTEAFF.

The chain is built from TRBV13 and TRBJ1-1; 8 bases are a match to TRBD1. V dropped 5 bases and J dropped 8; count of bases not matched to a gene: 7. Germline lookup yields CDR1 PRHDT and CDR2 FYEKMQ (reference sequence). The CDR3 is 13 amino acids. The CDR3 nucleotides read TGTGCCAGCAGCCCAGACAGGGGAACGGAAGCTTTCTTT. Residues: CASSPDRGTEAFF.

As for this clone: Mismatch with germline at one junction end may stem from a read error. The chain carries TRBV7-7 and TRBJ2-3, with 14 bases matching TRBD2. Per the germline V gene, CDR1 is SSHAT and CDR2 is FNYEAQ (reference sequence). This CDR3 is 19 amino acids long. CDR3 in amino acids: CASSPGLAGVGSLTDTQYF. The CDR3 DNA reads as TGTGCTAGCAGCCCGGGACTAGCGGGAGTTGGTTCCCTCACAGATACGCAGTATTTT.

This chain joins TRBV12-5 and TRBJ2-3; D not resolved. The CDR3 is 12 amino acids. V lost 3 bases and J lost 3, with 4 bases in between. Germline CDR1 and CDR2: LGHNT and FRNRAP. CDR3 amino acids: CASGFGTDTQYF. The CDR3, as DNA: TGTGCTAGTGGTTTCGGGACAGATACGCAGTATTTT.

The chain recombines TRBV7-9 with TRBJ2-1, with 13 positions matching TRBD2. This CDR3 is built from 15 residues. J gave up 4 bases and V 5 bases, and 2 bases lay outside the gene matches. The V gene's germline CDR1 is SEHNR and CDR2 FQNEAQ (reference sequence). The CDR3: CASSLGLAGYNEQFF. CDR3 nucleotide sequence: TGTGCCAGCAGCCTGGGACTAGCGGGATACAATGAGCAGTTCTTC.

V usage is TRBV28 and J usage is TRBJ2-7, with 8 bases identical to TRBD1. The CDR3 sequence is 15 residues long. V was clipped by 5 bases and J by 2 bases; unmatched bases: 8. Looked up from germline, CDR1 is MDHEN and CDR2 is SYDVKM. CDR3 amino acids: CASSRPGTGAYEQYF. CDR3 sequence (DNA): TGTGCCAGCAGTCGCCCCGGGACAGGAGCCTACGAGCAGTACTTC. Complete variable domain (other parts from reference TRBV28 and TRBJ2-7): DVKVTQSSRYLVKRTGEKVFLECVQDMDHENMFWYRQDPGLGLRLIYFSYDVKMKEKGDIPEGYSVSREKKERFSLILESASTNQTSMYLCASSRPGTGAYEQYFGPGTRLTVT.